The sequence of this T cell receptor (beta chain) was determined in a study of T cell responses to AZD1222 COVID-19 vaccine. The V and J ends lost 3 bases and 6 bases respectively, with 18 bases between them. The germline gives CDR1 MDHEN, CDR2 SYDVKM. The length of the CDR3 is 16 residues. Profiling relied on immunoSEQ multiplex PCR, and the TCRdb table lists in-frame clones only, not all of them. The data show about 270,000 clones, 94% seen once. The sample here was peripheral blood, taken 28 days after the second AZD1222 dose. This rearrangement joins TRBV28 to TRBJ1-5; D uncertain. The receptor's source is an adult who received the AZD1222 COVID-19 vaccine. In DNA, the CDR3 is TGTGCCAGCAGTTTCACTTTGGGGTCGGATGGTCAGCCCCAGCATTTT. Its protein is CASSFTLGSDGQPQHF.